The 16 T cell receptor beta chains below were found in one sample sequenced in a study of OX40 agonist ivuxolimab in advanced cancers. Library preparation used the immunoSEQ multiplex PCR assay. TCRdb mirrors the immuneACCESS table, restricted to in-frame sequences. Some clones are absent from its copies; in checked studies, under half trace to an unresolved V gene, and the reason for the others is unknown. The sample profile shows 60,000 to 75,000 clones; around 93% of them were found once. The ten largest clones add up to 4% to 5% of the sample. Here the sequenced sample was CD4+ or CD8+ T cells sorted from blood, taken in a trial of the OX40 agonist ivuxolimab. The receptor source for this set is an adult with an advanced solid tumor such as melanoma, head and neck, liver or kidney cancer.

J is TRBJ1-5 and V is TRBV11-2; no clear D. The CDR3 extends over 13 amino acids. Germline CDR1 SGHAT, CDR2 FQNNGV. V was cut by 4 bases and J by 3 bases, with 7 bases left in between. CDR3 bases: TGTGCCAGCAGCTCCCTAGCCAATCAGCCCCAGCATTTT. Translating it yields CASSSLANQPQHF.

This chain links TRBV2 with TRBJ2-7; 7 nucleotides line up with TRBD1. The V gene end was trimmed by 6 bases and the J gene end by 2 bases; junction bases not matched to a gene: 7. The CDR3 runs to 14 residues. Germline lookup yields CDR1 SNHLY and CDR2 FYNNEI. CDR3 sequence: CASRGPDRAYEQYF. CDR3 coding DNA: TGTGCCAGCAGGGGCCCCGACAGGGCCTACGAGCAGTACTTC.

The chain links TRBV6-6 to TRBJ1-4; tentatively, D is TRBD1 (6 bases). Germline V gene sequence: CDR1 MNHNY, CDR2 SVGAGI (reference sequence). The CDR3 spans 15 residues. Trimming took 4 bases from V and 8 from J, leaving 17 bases between them. CDR3 coding DNA: TGTGCCAGCAGTTTACTACAGGGACTTGGGGAAAAACTGTTTTTT. Amino acids: CASSLLQGLGEKLFF.

The chain carries TRBV2 and TRBJ2-7; 7 nucleotides align to TRBD1. The J segment lost 0 bases and the V segment lost 7 bases, leaving 9 bases of the junction unmatched. The CDR3 runs to 15 residues. From germline, CDR1 is SNHLY and CDR2 FYNNEI. In DNA, the CDR3 is TGTGCCAGCATTCTCCGGGACAGAGACTCCTACGAGCAGTACTTC. This codes for CASILRDRDSYEQYF.

The V gene is TRBV4-2, the J gene TRBJ1-5, with no clear D. There are 15 residues in the CDR3. V lost 4 bases, J lost 0 bases, and 10 bases lay in between. Looked up from germline, CDR1 is LGHNA and CDR2 is YNFKEQ. The CDR3 DNA is TGTGCCAGCAGCCCTTCTGGTGGTAGCAATCAGCCCCAGCATTTT. Protein product: CASSPSGGSNQPQHF.

The gene calls are TRBV4-2 and TRBJ1-3; TRBD1 agrees at 10 bases. The germline gives CDR1 LGHNA, CDR2 YNFKEQ. J gave up 2 bases and V 2 bases, and 18 bases lay outside the gene matches. The CDR3 totals 21 residues. The CDR3 region is CASSQFSGTGAIMAPGNTIYF. The DNA for the CDR3 is TGTGCCAGCAGCCAATTCTCCGGGACAGGGGCCATTATGGCCCCTGGAAACACCATATATTTT.

The V gene is TRBV5-1, the J gene TRBJ1-1; 8 bases are shared with TRBD1. In germline, CDR1 is SGHRS, CDR2 YFSETQ. V dropped 4 bases and J dropped 0; count of bases not matched to a gene: 2. The CDR3 loop spans 14 amino acids. CDR3 DNA: TGCGCCAGCAGCCCAGGGGGCATGAACACTGAAGCTTTCTTT. This codes for CASSPGGMNTEAFF.

The chain uses TRBV7-9 and TRBJ2-1; D unresolved. Deletions cut 5 bases from V and 4 bases from J, with 9 bases between. CDR3 length: 13 amino acids. Per germline, CDR1 SEHNR and CDR2 FQNEAQ (reference sequence). The CDR3 here is CASSRRGYNEQFF. The CDR3 coding sequence is TGTGCCAGCAGCCGTCGCGGATACAATGAGCAGTTCTTC.

The V gene is TRBV11-3, the J gene TRBJ2-2, with D perhaps matching TRBD2 (6 bases). Trimming left V 9 bases short and J 1 base short, with 15 bases between. The length of the CDR3 is 15 residues. Germline V CDR1 and CDR2: SGHNT, YENEEA. The CDR3 coding sequence is TGTGCCAGTGCGCTGGGGGGATTGAACACCGGGGAGCTGTTTTTT. Translating it yields CASALGGLNTGELFF. The whole variable domain, filled in from reference TRBV11-3 and TRBJ2-2, reads EAGVVQSPRYKIIEKKQPVAFWCNPISGHNTLYWYLQNLGQGPELLIRYENEEAVDDSQLPKDRFSAERLKGVDSTLKIQPAELGDSAVYLCASALGGLNTGELFFGEGSRLTVL.

The CDR3 sequence: CASSNLPGENTIYF. Here the CDR3 DNA reads TGTGCCAGCAGCAACCTTCCGGGGGAAAACACCATATATTTT. The chain is built from TRBV6-5 and TRBJ1-3; D is possibly TRBD1 (5 bases). The CDR3 covers 14 residues. Germline V gene lookup returns CDR1 MNHEY and CDR2 SVGAGI. Between the trimmed V and J ends, which lost 6 bases and 6 bases, there was a span of 15 bases.

This chain joins TRBV4-1 and TRBJ1-2; D is ambiguous. Trimming pared 1 base from V and 7 bases from J, leaving 13 bases between. CDR3 size: 14 residues. In germline, CDR1 is MGHRA, CDR2 YSYEKL. The CDR3 nucleotides read TGCGCCAGCAGCCAAGGCGCGGAGTTAAGTGGCTACACCTTC. Translation: CASSQGAELSGYTF.

The rearrangement uses TRBV7-9 and TRBJ2-5; TRBD2 matches at 8 bases. The CDR3 runs to 14 residues. Per the germline V gene, CDR1 is SEHNR and CDR2 is FQNEAQ (reference sequence). V dropped 3 bases and J dropped 4; count of bases not matched to a gene: 4. Here the CDR3 reads CASSFRGGPETQYF. CDR3 DNA: TGTGCCAGCAGCTTCCGGGGGGGCCCAGAGACCCAGTACTTC.

CDR3 sequence reads: CASSQGPPGTSGRYEQYF. DNA for the CDR3: TGCGCCAGCAGCCAAGGACCACCTGGGACTAGCGGGAGGTACGAGCAGTACTTC. The chain couples TRBV4-3 to TRBJ2-7; 15 nucleotides line up with TRBD2. After removal of 1 base from V and 4 bases from J, the junction contained 8 bases not matched to a gene. Germline V gene sequence: CDR1 LGHNA, CDR2 YSLEER. This CDR3 has 18 amino acids.

The rearrangement joins TRBV29-1 to TRBJ1-1; unclear D gene. Per the germline V gene, CDR1 is SQVTM and CDR2 is ANQGSEA. The CDR3 contains 12 residues. V lost 2 bases and J lost 2, with 6 bases in between. DNA for the CDR3: TGCAGCGTTGAAACTGACAACACTGAAGCTTTCTTT. Its protein product is CSVETDNTEAFF. Supplemented by reference TRBV29-1 and TRBJ1-1, the full variable domain reads SAVISQKPSRDICQRGTSLTIQCQVDSQVTMMFWYRQQPGQSLTLIATANQGSEATYESGFVIDKFPISRPNLTFSTLTVSNMSPEDSSIYLCSVETDNTEAFFGQGTRLTVV.

The chain is built from TRBV4-1 and TRBJ1-4, with D perhaps matching TRBD1 (6 bases). Trimming shortened V by 11 bases and J by 0 bases, and 16 bases separated the two germline ends. Germline assignment: CDR1 MGHRA and CDR2 YSYEKL. The CDR3 contains 15 residues. The CDR3, as DNA: TGCGCCGCCCGGGACACAGTTGCAACTAATGAAAAACTGTTTTTT. Amino acid sequence: CAARDTVATNEKLFF.

The chain links TRBV27 to TRBJ2-2; maybe TRBD2 (5 bases). Germline CDR1 is MNHEY and CDR2 is SMNVEV (reference sequence). Trimming took 4 bases from V and 6 from J, leaving 15 bases between them. CDR3 size: 15 residues. The CDR3: CASSSIGLGAGELFF. For the CDR3, the DNA is TGTGCCAGCAGTTCGATCGGACTCGGGGCCGGGGAGCTGTTTTTT.